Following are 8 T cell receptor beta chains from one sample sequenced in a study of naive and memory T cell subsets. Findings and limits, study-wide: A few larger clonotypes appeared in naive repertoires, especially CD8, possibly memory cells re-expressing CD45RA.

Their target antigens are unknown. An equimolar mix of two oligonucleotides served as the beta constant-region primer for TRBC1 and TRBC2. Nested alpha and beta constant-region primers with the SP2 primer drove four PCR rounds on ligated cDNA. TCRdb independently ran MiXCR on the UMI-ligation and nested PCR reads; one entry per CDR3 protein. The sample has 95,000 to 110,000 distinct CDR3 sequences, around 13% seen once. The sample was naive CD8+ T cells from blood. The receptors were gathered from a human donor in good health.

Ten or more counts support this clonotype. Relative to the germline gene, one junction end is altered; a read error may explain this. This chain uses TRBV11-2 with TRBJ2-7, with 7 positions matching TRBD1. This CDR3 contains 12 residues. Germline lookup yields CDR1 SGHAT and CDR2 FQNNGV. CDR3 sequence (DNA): TGTGCCAGCAGCTTAGACCGGGACAGTGTGCACTTC. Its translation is CASSLDRDSVHF.

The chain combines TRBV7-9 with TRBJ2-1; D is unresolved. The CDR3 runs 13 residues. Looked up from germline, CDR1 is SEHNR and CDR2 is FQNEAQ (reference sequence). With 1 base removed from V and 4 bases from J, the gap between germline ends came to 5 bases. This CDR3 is CASSLDPYNEQFF. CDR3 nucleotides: TGTGCCAGCAGCTTAGACCCGTACAATGAGCAGTTCTTC.

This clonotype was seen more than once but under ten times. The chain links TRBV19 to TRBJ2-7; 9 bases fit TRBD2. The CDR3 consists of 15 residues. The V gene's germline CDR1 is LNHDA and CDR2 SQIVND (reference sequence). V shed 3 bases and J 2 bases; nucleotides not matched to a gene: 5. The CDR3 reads CASSMGSGGTYEQYF. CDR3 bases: TGTGCCAGTAGTATGGGTAGCGGGGGAACCTACGAGCAGTACTTC.

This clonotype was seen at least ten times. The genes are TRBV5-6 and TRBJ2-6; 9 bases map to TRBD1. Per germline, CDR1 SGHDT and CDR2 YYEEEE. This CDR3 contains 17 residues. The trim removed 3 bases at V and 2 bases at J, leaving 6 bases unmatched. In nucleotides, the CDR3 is TGTGCCAGCAGCTACCGACAGGGGGGAACTGGGGCCAACGTCCTGACTTTC. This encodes CASSYRQGGTGANVLTF.

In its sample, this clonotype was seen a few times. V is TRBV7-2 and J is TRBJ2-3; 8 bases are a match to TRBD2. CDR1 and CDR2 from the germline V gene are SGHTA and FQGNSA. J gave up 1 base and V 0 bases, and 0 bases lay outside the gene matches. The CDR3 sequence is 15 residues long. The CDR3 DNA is TGTGCCAGCAGCTTAGCTAGCGGGGGCACAGATACGCAGTATTTT. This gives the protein CASSLASGGTDTQYF.

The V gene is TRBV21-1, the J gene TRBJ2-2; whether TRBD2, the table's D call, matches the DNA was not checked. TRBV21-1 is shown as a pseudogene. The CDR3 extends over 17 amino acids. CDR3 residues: CASSKATPRRNTGELFF. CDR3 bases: TGTGCCAGCAGCAAAGCGACCCCGCGAAGGAACACCGGGGAGCTGTTTTTT.

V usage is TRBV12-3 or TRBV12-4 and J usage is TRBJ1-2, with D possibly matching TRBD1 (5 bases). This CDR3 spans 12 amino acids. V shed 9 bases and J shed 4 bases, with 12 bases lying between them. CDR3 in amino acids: CASLGVPYGYTF. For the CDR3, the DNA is TGTGCCAGTCTAGGGGTTCCCTATGGCTACACCTTC.

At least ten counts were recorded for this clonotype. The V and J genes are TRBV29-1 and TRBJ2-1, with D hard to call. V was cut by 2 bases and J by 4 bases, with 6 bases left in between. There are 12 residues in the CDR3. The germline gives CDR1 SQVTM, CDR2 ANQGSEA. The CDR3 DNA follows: TGCAGCGTTGAACAGCGATACAATGAGCAGTTCTTC. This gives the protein CSVEQRYNEQFF.